This TCR beta chain is drawn from a study of T-cell memory formation after mild COVID-19. About the study: Most TCR clusters belonged to a single donor. Study outcomes and limitations: CD4/CD8 balance characterized clones contracting day 15 to 85, and CD4+ skew characterized later expanders.

CDR1 is SGHTA, CDR2 FQGNSA, per germline. The CDR3 is 13 residues long. V lost 1 base to trimming and J lost 3 bases, with 6 bases between them. The TCR alpha and TCR beta cDNA libraries, bearing sample barcodes and UMIs, were generated by 5'RACE using constant-segment primers. TCRdb fed the 5' RACE reads into MiXCR, producing one record per CDR3 protein. The top ten clones hold about 2% of a sample with 140,000 or so distinct CDR3 sequences, around 21% of them seen once. Regarding this clonotype: The antigen is unknown.

This chain joins TRBV7-2 and TRBJ2-5; no clear D. The sample comprised PBMCs or a T cell subset sorted from them (not recorded which). The TCR was taken from an adult woman who had mild COVID-19 (a few samples of this study predate the infection). Cell type and time point are not known. The CDR3 loop reads CASSLVHEETQYF. CDR3 nucleotides: TGTGCCAGCAGCTTAGTCCATGAAGAGACCCAGTACTTC.